The entry below describes one T cell receptor beta chain. Germline V gene lookup returns CDR1 KGHDR and CDR2 SFDVKD. This CDR3 is built from 13 residues. V lost 1 base to trimming and J lost 8 bases, with 8 bases between them. The sample originates from a study of molecular identifiers for immune sequencing clone quantification. One entry per CDR3 protein results from TCRdb running MiXCR on the PCR reads. The sample lists roughly 320,000 distinct CDR3 sequences, over 20% occurring once. Isolation of naive CD8 T cells was achieved by sorting on a CD8+CD4-CCR7+CD45RA+ phenotype. The sample consisted of naive CD8+ T cells from blood, with Jurkat cell RNA spiked in. Regarding subset: FACS-sorted CD8+CD4-CCR7+CD45RA+ naive T cells. The J gene is TRBJ2-1, the V gene TRBV24-1; D may correspond to TRBD1 or TRBD2 (5 bases each). This TCR came from a human donor in good health. Some libraries in this study had Jurkat cell RNA spiked in. The CDR3 coding sequence is TGTGCCACCAGTGATTTTGGGGGAGATGAGCAGTTCTTC. Residues: CATSDFGGDEQFF.